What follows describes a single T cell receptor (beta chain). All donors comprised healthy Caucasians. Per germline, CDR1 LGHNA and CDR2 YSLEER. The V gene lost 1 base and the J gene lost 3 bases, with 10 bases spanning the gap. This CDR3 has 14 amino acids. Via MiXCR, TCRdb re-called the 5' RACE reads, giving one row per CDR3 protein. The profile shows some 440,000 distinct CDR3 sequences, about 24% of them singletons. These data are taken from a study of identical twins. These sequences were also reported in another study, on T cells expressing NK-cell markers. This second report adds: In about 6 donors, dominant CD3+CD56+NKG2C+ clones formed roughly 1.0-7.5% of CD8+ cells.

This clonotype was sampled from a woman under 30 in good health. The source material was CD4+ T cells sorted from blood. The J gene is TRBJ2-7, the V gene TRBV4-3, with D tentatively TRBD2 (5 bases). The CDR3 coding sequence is TGCGCCAGCAGCCAAGGTCCAGCGGACTACGAGCAGTACTTC. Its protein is CASSQGPADYEQYF.